This is a list of T cell receptor beta chains from one sample in a study of T-cell reconstitution after alpha-beta-depleted transplantation in children. MiXCR, applied by TCRdb to the PCR reads, yields one record per CDR3 protein. This table holds 250,000 to 400,000 distinct CDR3 sequences, about a quarter found once. This sample comprised PBMCs, mostly from graft donor cells, obtained 180 days after TCRalphabeta/CD19-depleted stem cell transplant. All receptors derive from a male patient younger than 18 who had a stem cell transplant for acute lymphoblastic leukemia, so the T cells may come from the graft donor. CDR3s include the opening cysteine and the closing phenylalanine or tryptophan. The D gene is left open where the match is weak. Not all rows give a size; the values are once, few, many and, for expanded clones, a class.

D: NA
V: TRBV29-1
J: TRBJ1-1
size: many
DNA: TGCAGCGTTGAATGGGGGGCTGAAGCTTTCTTT
CDR3: CSVEWGAEAFF

D: NA
V: TRBV5-1
J: TRBJ2-5
size: few
DNA: TGCGCCAGCAGCTTCCCGGAGCGACGGGAGACCCAGTACTTC
CDR3: CASSFPERRETQYF

D: TRBD2
V: TRBV24-1
J: TRBJ2-1
size: few
DNA: TGTGCCATTATGGGGGGGTTTGAGAGCTCCTACAATGAGCAGTTCTTC
CDR3: CAIMGGFESSYNEQFF

D: NA
V: TRBV10-3
J: TRBJ1-1
size: NA
DNA: TGTGCCATCACTTCCTTAGGATGGGGGAACACTGAAGCTTTCTTT
CDR3: CAITSLGWGNTEAFF

D: NA
V: TRBV12-3/TRBV12-4
J: TRBJ2-3
size: few
DNA: TGTGCCAGCATCCAATCTAATAGAGATACGCAGTATTTT
CDR3: CASIQSNRDTQYF

D: NA
V: TRBV10-1
J: TRBJ2-1
size: few
DNA: TGCGCCAGCAGTGAGTCGGGGCAGGGCTACAATGAGCAGTTCTTC
CDR3: CASSESGQGYNEQFF

D: NA
V: TRBV6-5
J: TRBJ1-2
size: NA
DNA: TGTGCCAGCAGTTACTCGAGGGGGAACTATGGCTACACCTTC
CDR3: CASSYSRGNYGYTF

D: NA
V: TRBV7-3
J: TRBJ2-3
size: NA
DNA: TGTGCCAGCAGCTTAACGCTGAGCACAGATACGCAGTATTTT
CDR3: CASSLTLSTDTQYF

D: TRBD2
V: TRBV11-2
J: TRBJ2-3
size: NA
DNA: TGTGCCGGGCGACTAGCGGGAGCACCGCTTTTGTTTACAGATACGCAGTATTTT
CDR3: CAGRLAGAPLLFTDTQYF

D: NA
V: TRBV7-9
J: TRBJ1-1
size: NA
DNA: TGTGCCCTAGTAGGAGTTCTTTCTGAAGCTTTCTTT
CDR3: CALVGVLSEAFF

D: NA
V: TRBV20-1
J: TRBJ1-5
size: few
DNA: TGCAGTGCCTTACACGGTGGTGGGCATAGCAATCAGCCCCAGCATTTT
CDR3: CSALHGGGHSNQPQHF

D: TRBD1
V: TRBV6-1
J: TRBJ2-7
size: NA
DNA: TGTGCCAGCAGTACCCTGGGACAGAGCTCCTACGAGCAGTACTTC
CDR3: CASSTLGQSSYEQYF

D: NA
V: TRBV7-6
J: TRBJ2-1
size: NA
DNA: TGTGCCAGCAGCTTCCCTTTTTGTTGCCCCGGCCGCTACAATGAGCAGTTCTTC
CDR3: CASSFPFCCPGRYNEQFF

D: NA
V: TRBV7-9
J: TRBJ1-1
size: NA
DNA: TGTGCCAGCAGTTCCCCCCCGGGGGGCTCCTCTAACACTGAAGCTTTCTTT
CDR3: CASSSPPGGSSNTEAFF

D: TRBD2
V: TRBV28
J: TRBJ2-2
size: NA
DNA: TGTGCCAGCAAAGCGGGAGGCACCGGGGAGCTGTTTTTT
CDR3: CASKAGGTGELFF

D: NA
V: TRBV29-1
J: TRBJ1-1
size: NA
DNA: TGCAGCGTGTTGAACACTGAAGCTTTCTTT
CDR3: CSVLNTEAFF

D: NA
V: TRBV6-1
J: TRBJ1-1
size: few
DNA: TGTGCCAGCAGTCGACGACGGGCCCACAGGGCCGGGAACACTGAAGCTTTCTTT
CDR3: CASSRRRAHRAGNTEAFF

D: NA
V: TRBV11-2
J: TRBJ2-3
size: NA
DNA: TGTGCCAGCAGGGAAAGCGATAGCACAGATACGCAGTATTTT
CDR3: CASRESDSTDTQYF

D: TRBD1
V: TRBV20-1
J: TRBJ1-2
size: few
DNA: TGCAGTGCTGGGGCCGGGACAGGGGCTGGCTACACCTTC
CDR3: CSAGAGTGAGYTF

D: NA
V: TRBV14
J: TRBJ2-1
size: NA
DNA: TGTGCCAGCAGCCAAATTACGCGCTCCTACAATGAGCAGTTCTTC
CDR3: CASSQITRSYNEQFF